Below, one T cell receptor (beta chain) is given with its context. Its matching antigen is unknown. The sample is drawn from a study of OX40 agonist ivuxolimab in advanced cancers. Study overall: The study enrolled dose-escalation patients with hepatocellular carcinoma, melanoma, renal cell or head and neck cancer. Findings of the study overall: The CD4+ and CD8+ T cells in the blood had expanded clonally by week 6 at 0.1 to 3.0 mg/kg. Among T cells, CD8+ cells averaged more expanded clones than CD4+ cells. Nonresponders, in some cases, also had low normalized T-cell clonal expansion.

The method was immunoSEQ multiplex PCR; TCRdb's version includes in-frame clones alone and lacks a portion of them. The sample yields 50,000 to 65,000 clones, 88% seen once. Germline values: CDR1 SGHRS, CDR2 YFSETQ. This CDR3 is built from 15 residues. V shed 4 bases, J shed 6 bases, and the junction held 7 bases outside the gene matches. The chain uses TRBV5-1 and TRBJ2-3; 11 positions match TRBD2. This clonotype was obtained from an adult with an advanced solid tumor such as melanoma, head and neck, liver or kidney cancer. The sequencing here drew on CD4+ or CD8+ T cells sorted from blood, taken in a trial of the OX40 agonist ivuxolimab. The CDR3 DNA is TGCGCCAGCAGCCCAACTAGCGGGAGTTTCGATACGCAGTATTTT. Translating it yields CASSPTSGSFDTQYF. The full variable domain, in which reference TRBV5-1 and TRBJ2-3 provide the parts outside the CDR3, is KAGVTQTPRYLIKTRGQQVTLSCSPISGHRSVSWYQQTPGQGLQFLFEYFSETQRNKGNFPGRFSGRQFSNSRSEMNVSTLELGDSALYLCASSPTSGSFDTQYFGPGTRLTVL.